This T cell receptor (beta chain) was recorded in a study of T cells in Graves' hyperthyroidism and ophthalmopathy. Whole-study findings and limits: A median about 6 months before onset, the model predicted ophthalmopathy.

A remark on this clonotype: The target antigen is unknown.

RNA transcripts provided the source from which TCR beta CDR3 regions were amplified. The HTBI primer set drove a first-round RT-PCR of the TCR CDR3. Each CDR3 protein gets one entry after TCRdb re-called the multiplex PCR reads with MiXCR. Here the sample spans about 400,000 distinct CDR3 sequences, about 15% being singletons. Input material: blood. This TCR was recovered from a woman younger than 45 with Graves' hyperthyroidism.

CDR3 sequence (DNA): TGTGCCAGTAGTCCCGAGGGACAGCGCTTCTATGGCTACACCTTC. Its protein product is CASSPEGQRFYGYTF. The chain joins TRBV19 to TRBJ1-2, with 7 bases lining up with TRBD1. The CDR3 extends over 15 amino acids. V shed 5 bases and J 4 bases; nucleotides not matched to a gene: 10. The germline V gene encodes CDR1 LNHDA and CDR2 SQIVND (reference sequence).